The T cell receptor (beta chain) under discussion was sequenced for a study of radiation and T cells in renal cell carcinoma. General study results and limits: Top tumor clonotypes rose in blood 2 weeks post-radiation, then contracted.

The treatment denotes: 15 Gy SBRT to primary tumor, nephrectomy 4 weeks later. There are 14 residues in the CDR3. Germline-derived CDR1 and CDR2 are LNHNV and YYDKDF (reference sequence). With 0 bases removed from V and 8 bases from J, the gap between germline ends came to 11 bases. In regard to this clone: Its antigen is not identified.

Using immunoSEQ multiplex PCR, the repertoire was profiled, and TCRdb retains in-frame clones only, with some absent. This table has roughly 20,000 clones, roughly 62% appearing once. The TCR originated in a woman in her 70s with renal cell carcinoma. The V gene is TRBV15, the J gene TRBJ2-1; D is possibly TRBD1 (6 bases). Here the sequenced sample was tumor tissue, taken from a patient whose treatment included radiotherapy and nephrectomy. CDR3: CATSRDSNRDEQFF. The CDR3 DNA follows: TGTGCCACCAGCAGAGATAGTAACAGGGATGAGCAGTTCTTC.